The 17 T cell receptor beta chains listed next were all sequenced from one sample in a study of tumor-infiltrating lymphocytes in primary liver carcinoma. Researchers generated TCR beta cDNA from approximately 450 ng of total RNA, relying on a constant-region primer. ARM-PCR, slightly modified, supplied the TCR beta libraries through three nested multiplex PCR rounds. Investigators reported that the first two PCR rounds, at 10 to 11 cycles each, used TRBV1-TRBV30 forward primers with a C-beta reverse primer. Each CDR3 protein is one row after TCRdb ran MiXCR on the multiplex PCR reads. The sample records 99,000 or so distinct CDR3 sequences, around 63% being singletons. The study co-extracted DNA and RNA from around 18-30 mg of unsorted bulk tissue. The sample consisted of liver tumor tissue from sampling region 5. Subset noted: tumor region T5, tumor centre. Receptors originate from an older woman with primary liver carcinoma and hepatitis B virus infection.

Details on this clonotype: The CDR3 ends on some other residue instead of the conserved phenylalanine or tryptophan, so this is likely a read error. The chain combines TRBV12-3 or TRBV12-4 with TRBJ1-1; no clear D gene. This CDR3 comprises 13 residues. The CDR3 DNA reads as TGTACCAGCATAGGGAGTCTGAACACTGAAGCTTTCCTT. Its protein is CTSIGSLNTEAFL.

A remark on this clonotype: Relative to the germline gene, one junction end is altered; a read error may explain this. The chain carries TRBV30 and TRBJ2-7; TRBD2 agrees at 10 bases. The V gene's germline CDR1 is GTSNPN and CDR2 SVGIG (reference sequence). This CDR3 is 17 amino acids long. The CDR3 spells CTWSPRTSGGLSYEQYF. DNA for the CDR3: TGTACCTGGAGTCCGAGGACTAGCGGAGGTCTCTCCTACGAGCAGTACTTC. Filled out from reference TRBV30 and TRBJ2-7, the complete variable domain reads SQTIHQWPATLVQPVGSPLSLECTVEGTSNPNLYWYRQAAGRGLQLLFYSVGIGQISSEVPQNLSASRPQDRQFILSSKKLLLSDSGFYLCTWSPRTSGGLSYEQYFGPGTRLTVT.

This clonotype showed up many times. CDR3 sequence (DNA): TGTGCCAGCGTCGGGAGGAGGGGAAGAGACTCACCCACCTACGAGCAGTACTTC. This sequence encodes CASVGRRGRDSPTYEQYF. V usage is TRBV6-5 and J usage is TRBJ2-7; 7 bases are a match to TRBD2. The V and J ends lost 8 bases and 2 bases, in that order; junction bases with no gene match: 21. Germline V lookup: CDR1 MNHEY, CDR2 SVGAGI. There are 18 residues in the CDR3.

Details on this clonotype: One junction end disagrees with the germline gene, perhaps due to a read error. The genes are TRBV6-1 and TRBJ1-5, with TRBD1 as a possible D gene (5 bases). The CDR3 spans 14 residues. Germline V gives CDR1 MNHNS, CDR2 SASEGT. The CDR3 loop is CASSEFRENKPQHF. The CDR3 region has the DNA TGTGCTAGCAGTGAATTCAGGGAGAATAAGCCCCAGCATTTT.

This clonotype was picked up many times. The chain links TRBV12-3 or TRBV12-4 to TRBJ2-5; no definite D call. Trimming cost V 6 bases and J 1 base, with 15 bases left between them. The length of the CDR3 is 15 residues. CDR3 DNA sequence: TGTGCCAGCAGCGTAGTTGCCGGGCCCCAAGAGACCCAGTACTTC. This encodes CASSVVAGPQETQYF.

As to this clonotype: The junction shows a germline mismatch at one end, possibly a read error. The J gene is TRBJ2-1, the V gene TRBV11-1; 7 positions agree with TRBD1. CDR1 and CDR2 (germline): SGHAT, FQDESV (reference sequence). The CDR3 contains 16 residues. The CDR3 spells CASNLKLTGIISEQFF. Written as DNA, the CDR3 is TGTGCCAGCAACTTAAAGTTGACAGGGATTATCAGTGAGCAGTTCTTC.

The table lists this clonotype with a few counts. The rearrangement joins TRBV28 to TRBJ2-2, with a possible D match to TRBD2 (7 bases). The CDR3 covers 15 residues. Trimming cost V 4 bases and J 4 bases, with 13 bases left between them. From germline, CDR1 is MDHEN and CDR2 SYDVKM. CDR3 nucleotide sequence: TGTGCCAGCAGTTCCCCCGGGGGGCTCACCGGGGAGCTGTTTTTT. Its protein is CASSSPGGLTGELFF. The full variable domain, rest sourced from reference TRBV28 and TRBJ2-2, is DVKVTQSSRYLVKRTGEKVFLECVQDMDHENMFWYRQDPGLGLRLIYFSYDVKMKEKGDIPEGYSVSREKKERFSLILESASTNQTSMYLCASSSPGGLTGELFFGEGSRLTVL.

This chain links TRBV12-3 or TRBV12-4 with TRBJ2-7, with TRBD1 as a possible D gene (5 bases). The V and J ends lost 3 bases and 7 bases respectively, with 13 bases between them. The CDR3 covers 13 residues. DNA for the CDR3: TGTGCCAGCAGTTTTTACCACCCAGGGGAGCAGTACTTC. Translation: CASSFYHPGEQYF.

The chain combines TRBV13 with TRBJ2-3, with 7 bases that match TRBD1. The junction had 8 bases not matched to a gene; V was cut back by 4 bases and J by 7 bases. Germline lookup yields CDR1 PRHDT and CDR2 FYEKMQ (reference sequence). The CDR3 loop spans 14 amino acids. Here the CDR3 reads CASSSRTGAHTQYF. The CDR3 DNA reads TGTGCCAGCAGCTCCCGGACAGGAGCACATACGCAGTATTTT.

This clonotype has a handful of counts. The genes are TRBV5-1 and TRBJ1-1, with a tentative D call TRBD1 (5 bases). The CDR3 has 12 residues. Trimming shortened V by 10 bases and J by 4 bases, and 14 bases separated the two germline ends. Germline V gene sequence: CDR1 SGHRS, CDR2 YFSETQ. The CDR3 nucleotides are TGCGCCGGCCAAGGGGAGTCCACTGAAGCTTTCTTT. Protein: CAGQGESTEAFF.

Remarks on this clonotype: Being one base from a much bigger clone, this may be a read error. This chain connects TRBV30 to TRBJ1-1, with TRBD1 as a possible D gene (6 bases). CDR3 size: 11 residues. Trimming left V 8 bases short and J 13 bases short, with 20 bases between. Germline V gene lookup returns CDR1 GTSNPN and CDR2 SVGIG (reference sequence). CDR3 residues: CARYDATGCFF. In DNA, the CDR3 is TGTGCCAGATACGACGCAACAGGGTGTTTCTTT.

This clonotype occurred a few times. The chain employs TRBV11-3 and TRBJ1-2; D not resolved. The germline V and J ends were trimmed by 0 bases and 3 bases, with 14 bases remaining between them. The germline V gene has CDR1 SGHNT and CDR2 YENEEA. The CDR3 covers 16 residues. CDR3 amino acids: CASSLDLTITDYGYTF. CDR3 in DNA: TGTGCCAGCAGCTTAGATTTAACCATCACCGACTATGGCTACACCTTC.

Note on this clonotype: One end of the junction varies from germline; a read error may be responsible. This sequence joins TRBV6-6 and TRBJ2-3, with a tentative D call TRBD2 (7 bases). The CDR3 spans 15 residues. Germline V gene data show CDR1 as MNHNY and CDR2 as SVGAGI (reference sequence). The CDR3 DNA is TGTGCCAGCATCTTAGGGGGGGCGGGCACAGATACACAGTATTTT. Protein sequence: CASILGGAGTDTQYF.

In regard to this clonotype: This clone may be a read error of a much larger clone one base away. DNA for the CDR3: TGTGCCAGCAGTGCCACTTACACCTGGGAGCTGTTTTTT. The encoded protein is CASSATYTWELFF. This chain links TRBV12-3 or TRBV12-4 with TRBJ2-2; no reliable D call. This CDR3 has 13 amino acids.

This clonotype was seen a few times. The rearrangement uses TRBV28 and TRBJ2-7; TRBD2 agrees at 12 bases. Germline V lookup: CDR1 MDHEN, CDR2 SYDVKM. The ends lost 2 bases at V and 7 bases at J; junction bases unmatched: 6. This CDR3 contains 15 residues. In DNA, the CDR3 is TGTGCCAGCAGTTTACTAGCGGGAGGGCCGGGGGAGCAGTACTTC. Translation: CASSLLAGGPGEQYF.

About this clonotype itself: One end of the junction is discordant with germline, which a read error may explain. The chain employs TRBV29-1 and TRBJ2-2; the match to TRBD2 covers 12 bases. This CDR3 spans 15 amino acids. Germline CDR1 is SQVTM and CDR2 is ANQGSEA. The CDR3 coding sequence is TGCAGCATCCGGACTAGCGGGACCAAAACCGGGGAGCAGTTTTTT. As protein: CSIRTSGTKTGEQFF.

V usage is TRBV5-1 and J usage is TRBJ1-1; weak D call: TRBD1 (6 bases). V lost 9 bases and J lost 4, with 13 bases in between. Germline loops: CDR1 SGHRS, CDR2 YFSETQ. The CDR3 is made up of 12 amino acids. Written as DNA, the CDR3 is TGCGCCAACGGGGACACGAGCACTGAAGCTTTCTTT. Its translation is CANGDTSTEAFF.